This note documents a single T cell receptor (beta chain) sequence. Its specificity is unknown. One end of the junction varies from germline; a read error may be responsible. These data originate in a study of T-cell reconstitution after alpha-beta-depleted transplantation in children. As it was prepared, the TCRbeta library received unique molecular identifiers. MiXCR, applied by TCRdb to the PCR reads, yields one record per CDR3 protein. In the table there are around 700,000 distinct CDR3 sequences, approximately 14% of which are singletons. Germline CDR1 reads LGHDT; CDR2 reads YNNKEL (reference sequence). The CDR3 is made up of 17 amino acids. General study points: Diversity and T-cell counts at one year after transplant derived mostly from new T cells. Some patients owed their high day-60 TCRbeta diversity to surviving recipient T cells and thymic progenitors. About two months after transplant, alpha-beta T cells reportedly came from several hundred expanded graft clones.

The clonotype comes from a girl aged 2 to 10 with congenital amegakaryocytic thrombocytopenia, due to receive a stem cell transplant. The V gene is TRBV3-1, the J gene TRBJ2-7, with D possibly being TRBD1 or TRBD2 (7 bases each). Sequencing used PBMCs, obtained before TCRalphabeta/CD19-depleted stem cell transplant. CDR3 in amino acids: CATSQGAGTALGYEQYF. The CDR3 DNA reads as TGTGCCACCAGCCAAGGAGCGGGGACAGCATTAGGGTACGAGCAGTACTTC.